These 16 T cell receptor beta chains came from one sample sequenced in a study of PD-L1 blockade in urothelial cancer. Data came from immunoSEQ multiplex PCR; TCRdb stores just in-frame clones and leaves some out. There are 49,000 or so clones in the sample; around 83% occur only once, and over 20% lies in the top ten. Time point denoted: pretreatment peripheral blood. The sample was PBMCs, taken around atezolizumab (anti-PD-L1) treatment. The receptors come from a man aged 60-69 years with urothelial cancer.

The chain employs TRBV6-4 and TRBJ1-1; 7 bases agree with TRBD1. Losses at the gene ends were 6 bases for V and 11 bases for J; bases not matched to a gene: 12. CDR3 length: 13 residues. In germline, CDR1 is MRHNA, CDR2 SNTAGT. CDR3: CASRVRGPYGAFF. In DNA form, the CDR3 reads TGTGCCAGCAGGGTAAGGGGGCCATATGGCGCTTTCTTT.

The rearrangement uses TRBV6-1 and TRBJ2-7; D possibly corresponds to TRBD2 (7 bases). Germline V gene data show CDR1 as MNHNS and CDR2 as SASEGT. CDR3 size: 14 residues. V lost 3 bases and J lost 3, with 12 bases in between. The CDR3 bases are TGTGCCAGCAGTGAGGGGGGGCTTCGCTACGAGCAGTACTTC. Protein: CASSEGGLRYEQYF.

This clone came up once. The chain links TRBV4-2 to TRBJ1-4, with 7 bases aligning to TRBD1. V shed 6 bases, J shed 1 base, and the junction held 5 bases outside the gene matches. The CDR3 sequence is 15 residues long. Germline V gives CDR1 LGHNA, CDR2 YNFKEQ. The CDR3 DNA reads as TGTGCCAGCAGGGATACAGGGGTAACTAATGAAAAACTGTTTTTT. Translating it yields CASRDTGVTNEKLFF.

The chain recombines TRBV7-6 with TRBJ2-1, with D possibly being TRBD1 (5 bases). Trimming cost V 3 bases and J 0 bases, with 9 bases left between them. Germline values: CDR1 SGHVS, CDR2 FNYEAQ. The CDR3 is 15 residues long. The DNA for the CDR3 is TGTGCCAGCAGCTTGCAGGGCGGCTCCTACAATGAGCAGTTCTTC. It translates to CASSLQGGSYNEQFF.

Note on this clone: Other DNA sequences from this sample encode an identical CDR3 as well. This chain uses TRBV20-1 with TRBJ2-5; D is perhaps TRBD1 (5 bases). This CDR3 region has 11 residues. With 8 bases removed from V and 5 bases from J, the gap between germline ends came to 12 bases. Germline V gene sequence: CDR1 DFQATT, CDR2 SNEGSKA (reference sequence). CDR3 region: CSRQGGETQYF. In DNA, the CDR3 is TGCAGTCGGCAGGGTGGGGAGACCCAGTACTTC.

The rearrangement joins TRBV21-1 to TRBJ2-2; TRBD2, the table's D call, lacks a check against the DNA. TRBV21-1 is described as a pseudogene. The CDR3 covers 23 residues. CDR3 coding DNA: TGTGCCAGCAGCAAAGTGGGGACAGGGCAGGAGCGGGAGGGAAGCGCGAACACCGGGGAGCTGTTTTTT. Its translation: CASSKVGTGQEREGSANTGELFF.

The chain couples TRBV2 to TRBJ2-7, with D possibly being TRBD2 (6 bases). V was cut by 5 bases and J by 5 bases, with 25 bases left in between. The germline V gene encodes CDR1 SNHLY and CDR2 FYNNEI. CDR3 length: 17 amino acids. CDR3 DNA sequence: TGTGCCAGCAGTCCCCCCGGGAGTAGGTTCGTCGGGAACGAGCAGTACTTC. Protein: CASSPPGSRFVGNEQYF.

Concerning this clone itself: This sequence may be a read error, since a much larger clone differs from it by one base. The CDR3 DNA reads as TGTGCCAGCAGCCAGGACAGTTCCTACGAGCAGTACTTC. It yields the protein CASSQDSSYEQYF. The rearrangement links TRBV9 to TRBJ2-7, with a possible D match to TRBD1 (6 bases). The CDR3 consists of 13 residues. Germline V lookup: CDR1 SGDLS, CDR2 YYNGEE. The germline V and J ends were trimmed by 4 bases and 1 base, with 9 bases remaining between them.

The chain employs TRBV5-1 and TRBJ2-7; perhaps TRBD2 as D (6 bases). Looked up from germline, CDR1 is SGHRS and CDR2 is YFSETQ. V lost 4 bases, J lost 0 bases, and 8 bases lay in between. This CDR3 region has 13 residues. The DNA of the CDR3 is TGCGCCAGCAGCGCGGGACTCTCCTACGAGCAGTACTTC. Amino acid sequence: CASSAGLSYEQYF.

The gene calls are TRBV6-5 and TRBJ2-3, with 8 positions matching TRBD2. This CDR3 is 16 amino acids long. J lost 1 base, V lost 2 bases, and 5 bases had no gene match. Germline CDR1 MNHEY, CDR2 SVGAGI. CDR3 in DNA: TGTGCCAGCAGTTACCGAACTAGCGGACGCACAGATACGCAGTATTTT. Translation gives CASSYRTSGRTDTQYF.

The V gene is TRBV7-8, the J gene TRBJ1-1; maybe TRBD1 (5 bases). This CDR3 spans 15 amino acids. Deletions cut 5 bases from V and 4 bases from J, with 17 bases between. Germline assignment: CDR1 SGHVS and CDR2 FQNEAQ. The CDR3 is CASSLFRDGGTEAFF. In DNA form, the CDR3 reads TGTGCCAGCAGCCTCTTCCGGGACGGGGGCACTGAAGCTTTCTTT.

The chain joins TRBV6-6 to TRBJ1-4, with D perhaps TRBD1 (5 bases). This CDR3 contains 15 residues. Trimming shortened V by 2 bases and J by 6 bases, and 13 bases separated the two germline ends. The germline V gene encodes CDR1 MNHNY and CDR2 SVGAGI (reference sequence). CDR3 DNA sequence: TGTGCCAGCAGTTACGGAACGCAGGGTTATGAAAAACTGTTTTTT. Translated, it gives CASSYGTQGYEKLFF.

Only one count was recorded for this clone. V is TRBV7-9 and J is TRBJ1-2, with D unclear. The CDR3 covers 13 residues. Trimming cost V 2 bases and J 0 bases, with 4 bases left between them. The germline gives CDR1 SEHNR, CDR2 FQNEAQ (reference sequence). CDR3 in DNA: TGTGCCAGCAGCTTAACAGCTAACTATGGCTACACCTTC. It codes for CASSLTANYGYTF.

V gene TRBV5-1 combines with J gene TRBJ1-1, with D unresolved. Trimming took 0 bases from V and 4 from J, leaving 16 bases between them. CDR1 and CDR2 (germline): SGHRS, YFSETQ. The CDR3 is 16 residues long. The DNA for the CDR3 is TGCGCCAGCAGCTTGGCCGGGAACCCAAGGACCACTGAAGCTTTCTTT. It is translated as CASSLAGNPRTTEAFF.

V gene TRBV6-5 combines with J gene TRBJ1-5; TRBD1 aligns across 9 bases. Germline assignment: CDR1 MNHEY and CDR2 SVGAGI. The CDR3 covers 15 residues. V shed 6 bases, J shed 6 bases, and the junction held 9 bases outside the gene matches. The CDR3 is CASRSGTGRGQPQHF. The CDR3, as DNA: TGTGCCAGCAGATCCGGGACAGGGAGAGGTCAGCCCCAGCATTTT.

J is TRBJ1-5 and V is TRBV6-1, with a weak D call TRBD1 (5 bases). The germline V and J ends were trimmed by 2 bases and 7 bases, with 15 bases remaining between them. CDR1 is MNHNS, CDR2 SASEGT, per germline. The CDR3 totals 15 residues. The DNA for the CDR3 is TGTGCCAGCAGTGAAACTGGGGGGGTCAGGCAGCCCCAGCATTTT. Its protein is CASSETGGVRQPQHF.